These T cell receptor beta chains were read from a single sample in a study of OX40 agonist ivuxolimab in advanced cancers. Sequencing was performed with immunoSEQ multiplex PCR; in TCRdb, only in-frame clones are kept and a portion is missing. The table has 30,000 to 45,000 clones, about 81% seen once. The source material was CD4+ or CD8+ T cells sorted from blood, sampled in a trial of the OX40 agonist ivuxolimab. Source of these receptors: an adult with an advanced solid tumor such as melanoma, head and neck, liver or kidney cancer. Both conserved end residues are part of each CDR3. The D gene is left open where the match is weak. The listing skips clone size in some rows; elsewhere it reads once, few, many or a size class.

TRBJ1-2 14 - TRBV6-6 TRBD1 CASSYQGTVEGYTF TGTGCCAGCAGTTACCAAGGGACAGTAGAAGGCTACACCTTC
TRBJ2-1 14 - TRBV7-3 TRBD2 CASSPSGGDGEQFF TGTGCCAGCAGCCCCAGCGGGGGTGACGGTGAGCAGTTCTTC
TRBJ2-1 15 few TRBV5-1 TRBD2 CASSLYGGIGYEQFF TGCGCCAGCAGCTTATACGGGGGGATTGGGTATGAGCAGTTCTTC
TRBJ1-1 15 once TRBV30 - CAWATPTWVWTEAFF TGTGCCTGGGCCACGCCTACATGGGTATGGACTGAAGCTTTCTTT
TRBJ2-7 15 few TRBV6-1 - CASSERERLPYEQYF TGTGCCAGCAGTGAACGGGAACGCCTTCCCTACGAGCAGTACTTC
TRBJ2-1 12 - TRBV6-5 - CASSNPTGEQFF TGTGCCAGCAGTAACCCGACTGGGGAGCAGTTCTTC
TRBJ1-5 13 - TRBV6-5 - CASSLDSTRPQHF TGTGCCAGCAGTCTGGACAGTACGCGGCCCCAGCATTTT
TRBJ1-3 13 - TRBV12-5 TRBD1 CASQQGAGNTIYF TGTGCTAGCCAACAGGGGGCTGGAAACACCATATATTTT
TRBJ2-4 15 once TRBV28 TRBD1 CASSTVDRGLGIQYF TGTGCCAGCAGCACCGTGGACAGGGGCCTTGGCATTCAGTACTTC
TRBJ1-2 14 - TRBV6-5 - CASSRQIGGYGYTF TGTGCCAGCAGCCGTCAAATTGGGGGCTATGGCTACACCTTC
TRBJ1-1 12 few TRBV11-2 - CASSFSGTEAFF TGTGCCAGCAGCTTTTCAGGAACTGAAGCTTTCTTT
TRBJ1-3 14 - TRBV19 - CASSYRNSGNTIYF TGTGCCAGTAGTTACAGGAACTCTGGAAACACCATATATTTT
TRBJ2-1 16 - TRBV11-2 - CASSLRGSGSYNEQFF TGTGCCAGCAGCCTTAGGGGATCCGGCTCCTACAATGAGCAGTTCTTC
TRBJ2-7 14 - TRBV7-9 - CASSPGAASYEQYF TGTGCCAGCAGCCCCGGCGCGGCTTCCTACGAGCAGTACTTC
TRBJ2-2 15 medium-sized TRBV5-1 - CASSFGGPATGELFF TGCGCCAGCAGCTTTGGTGGACCGGCGACCGGGGAGCTGTTTTTT
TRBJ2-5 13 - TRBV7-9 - CASRLGASETQYF TGTGCCAGCAGGCTCGGAGCCTCGGAGACCCAGTACTTC
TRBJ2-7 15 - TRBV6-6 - CASSPTRAKSYEQYF TGTGCCAGCAGTCCCACCAGGGCCAAATCTTACGAGCAGTACTTC
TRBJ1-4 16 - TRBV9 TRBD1 CASSPGQDRGYEKLFF TGTGCCAGCAGCCCTGGACAGGACAGGGGTTATGAAAAACTGTTTTTT
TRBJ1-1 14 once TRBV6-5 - CAASSRRGRTEAFF TGTGCCGCCAGCAGTCGCCGGGGGCGCACTGAAGCTTTCTTT
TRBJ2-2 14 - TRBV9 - CASSVGPVTGELFF TGTGCCAGCAGCGTAGGGCCGGTCACCGGGGAGCTGTTTTTT
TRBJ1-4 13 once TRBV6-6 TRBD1 CASNRGGVEKLFF TGTGCCAGCAACAGGGGCGGCGTTGAAAAACTGTTTTTT
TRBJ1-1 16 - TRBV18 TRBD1 CASSPAGTGRRTEAFF TGTGCCAGCTCACCTGCCGGGACAGGGCGGAGAACTGAAGCTTTCTTT
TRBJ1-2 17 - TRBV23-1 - CASSQSRVQRHHYGYTF TGCGCCAGCAGTCAATCTCGGGTTCAGAGACACCACTATGGCTACACCTTC
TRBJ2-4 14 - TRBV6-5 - CASSYSGGLNIQYF TGTGCCAGCAGTTACTCGGGGGGGCTGAACATTCAGTACTTC
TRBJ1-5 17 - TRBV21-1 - CASSKGGGQYSNQPQHF TGTGCCAGCAGCAAAGGGGGGGGACAGTATAGCAATCAGCCCCAGCATTTT
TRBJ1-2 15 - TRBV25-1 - CASSSLGGGRDGYTF TGTGCCAGCAGTTCCCTCGGCGGGGGCCGAGATGGCTACACCTTC
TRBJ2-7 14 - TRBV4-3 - CASSQAEYSYEQYF TGCGCCAGCAGCCAAGCAGAATACAGCTACGAGCAGTACTTC
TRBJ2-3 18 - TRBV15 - CATSKKGGFQRPTDTQYF TGTGCCACCAGCAAAAAAGGAGGGTTCCAGCGTCCCACAGATACGCAGTATTTT
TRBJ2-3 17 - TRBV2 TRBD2 CASRERLAGYITDTQYF TGTGCCAGCAGAGAAAGACTAGCGGGTTATATCACAGATACGCAGTATTTT
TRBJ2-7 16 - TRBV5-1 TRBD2 CASSAKTSGRNYEQYF TGCGCCAGCAGCGCCAAGACTAGCGGGAGGAACTACGAGCAGTACTTC
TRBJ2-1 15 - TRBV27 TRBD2 CASSPWTSVYNEQFF TGTGCCAGCAGTCCCTGGACTAGCGTATACAATGAGCAGTTCTTC
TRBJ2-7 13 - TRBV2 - CASSDVGYDEQYF TGTGCCAGCAGTGATGTGGGATACGACGAGCAGTACTTC
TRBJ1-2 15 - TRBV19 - CASTTTGGENYGYTF TGTGCCAGTACCACAACGGGGGGTGAGAACTATGGCTACACCTTC
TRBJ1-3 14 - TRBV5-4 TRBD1 CASSAGQGAYTIYF TGTGCCAGCAGCGCAGGACAGGGGGCTTACACCATATATTTT
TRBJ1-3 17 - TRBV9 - CASSSLRGGSTGNTIYF TGTGCCAGCAGCTCCCTAAGGGGGGGGTCTACTGGAAACACCATATATTTT
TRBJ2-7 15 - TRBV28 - CASSSSGTGLHEQYF TGTGCCAGCAGTTCCTCCGGGACGGGTCTCCACGAGCAGTACTTC
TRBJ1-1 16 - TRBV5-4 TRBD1 CASSQQGFTLNTEAFF TGTGCCAGCAGCCAACAGGGGTTCACCTTGAACACTGAAGCTTTCTTT
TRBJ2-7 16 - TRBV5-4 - CASSWGRAGVQSEQYF TGTGCCAGCAGCTGGGGGCGGGCGGGAGTGCAGTCCGAGCAGTACTTC
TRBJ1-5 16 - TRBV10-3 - CAISEGTGDSNQPQHF TGTGCCATCAGTGAGGGGACGGGGGATAGCAATCAGCCCCAGCATTTT
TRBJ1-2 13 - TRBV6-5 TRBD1 CASSEAGGYGYTF TGTGCCAGCAGTGAAGCAGGGGGCTATGGCTACACCTTC
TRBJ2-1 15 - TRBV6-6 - CASSYVGRGANEQFF TGTGCCAGCAGTTACGTAGGACGGGGAGCGAATGAGCAGTTCTTC
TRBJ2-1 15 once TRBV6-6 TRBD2 CASRLSGGGNNEQFF TGTGCCAGCAGACTTAGCGGGGGCGGGAACAATGAGCAGTTCTTC
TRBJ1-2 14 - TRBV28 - CASSAGNDPNGYTF TGTGCCAGCTCGGCAGGCAATGACCCCAATGGCTACACCTTC
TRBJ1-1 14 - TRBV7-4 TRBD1 CASSLFPRGTEAFF TGTGCCAGCAGCTTATTCCCCAGGGGGACGGAGGCTTTCTTT
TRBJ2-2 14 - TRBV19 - CASSIGGGTGELFF TGTGCCAGTAGTATAGGAGGCGGCACCGGGGAGCTGTTTTTT